The next 4 T cell receptor beta chains were all read from a single sample in a study of neurological immune-mediated disorders. TCRdb re-called the 5' RACE reads through MiXCR, storing one row per CDR3 protein. The table lists over 60,000 distinct CDR3 sequences, roughly 5.5% of them singletons, with about 2.7% in the top ten. The sample was PBMCs. The receptor set was obtained from a woman under 40 with multiple sclerosis.

Points on this clonotype: This may stem from a read error, because a much larger clone lies one nucleotide away. The chain recombines TRBV7-2 with TRBJ1-4, with a possible D match to TRBD1 (6 bases). V gave up 1 base and J gave up 7 bases, with 13 bases separating them. The V gene's germline CDR1 is SGHTA and CDR2 FQGNSA. The CDR3 extends over 15 amino acids. The CDR3 sequence: CASSLEGTWFEKLFF. The CDR3 nucleotides read TGTGCCAGCAGCTTAGAGGGGACATGGTTTGAAAAACTGTTTTTT.

This clonotype was counted at least ten times. V usage is TRBV9 and J usage is TRBJ2-1; D may be TRBD1 or TRBD2 (5 bases each). The V gene's germline CDR1 is SGDLS and CDR2 YYNGEE. The CDR3 has 15 amino acids. V was trimmed by 0 bases and J by 0 bases, leaving 7 bases between them. In DNA form, the CDR3 reads TGTGCCAGCAGCGTAGGGGGGACCTCCTACAATGAGCAGTTCTTC. Encoded protein: CASSVGGTSYNEQFF.

This clonotype was detected many times. V gene TRBV20-1 combines with J gene TRBJ1-6, with TRBD1 as a possible D gene (6 bases). The CDR3 consists of 17 residues. Looked up from germline, CDR1 is DFQATT and CDR2 is SNEGSKA (reference sequence). The CDR3, as DNA: TGCAGCCTATCCGGCAGGGGTTTGAGCTCATATAATTCACCCCTCCACTTT. The encoded protein is CSLSGRGLSSYNSPLHF.

A note on this clonotype: A much larger clone lies one base from this, so it may be a read error. J is TRBJ2-5 and V is TRBV3-1; TRBD2 agrees at 7 bases. The J call is in doubt because the DNA end fits TRBJ2-1 better. CDR3 length: 13 amino acids. CDR1 and CDR2 (germline): LGHDT, YNNKEL (reference sequence). CDR3 DNA: TGTGCCTGCAGCCAAGGTCGGGGGGTTGAGCAGTTCTTC. Translated: CACSQGRGVEQFF.